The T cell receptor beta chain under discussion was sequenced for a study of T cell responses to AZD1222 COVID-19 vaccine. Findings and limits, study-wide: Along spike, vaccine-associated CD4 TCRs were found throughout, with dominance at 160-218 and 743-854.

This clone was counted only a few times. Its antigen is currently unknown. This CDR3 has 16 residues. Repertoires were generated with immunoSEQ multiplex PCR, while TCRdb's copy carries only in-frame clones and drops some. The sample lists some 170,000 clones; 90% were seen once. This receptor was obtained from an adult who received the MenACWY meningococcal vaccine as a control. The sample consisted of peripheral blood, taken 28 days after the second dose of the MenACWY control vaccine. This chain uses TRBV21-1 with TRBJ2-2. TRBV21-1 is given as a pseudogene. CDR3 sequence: CASSQTGGAGDGELFF. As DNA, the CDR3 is TGTGCCAGCAGTCAAACAGGGGGAGCGGGAGATGGGGAGCTGTTTTTT.